This entry is about one T cell receptor (beta chain). The target of this receptor is not known. Base qualities were left out, and no much larger clone turns up one base away. The sample was run on an Illumina HiSeq 2500. Quantitative 5'-RACE with molecular barcodes was the method used to prepare the TCR beta libraries. In the paper's pipeline: To identify disease-linked TCR variants, a new computational method was used, one built on a probabilistic model of VDJ rearrangement. TCRdb trimmed public reads at Q25 via fastp, called clones via MiXCR and kept in-frame beta chains. Entries that share a CDR3 protein sequence are merged under the most common genes and DNA. None of the V and J calls come from the authors' own analysis; TCRdb made them. Here the sample has hundreds of thousands of distinct CDR3 sequences; roughly 25% occur a single time. The top ten clones comprise roughly 1% of the sample. Taken from cysteine to phenylalanine, the CDR3 has 17 residues. Only the CDR3 part of the read is kept: 51 bases, read in frame from the first base. Deletion took 5 bases off V and 3 bases off J, with a span of 20 bases between the germline ends. The germline V gene supplies CDR1 SGHAT and CDR2 FQNNGV.

This entry belongs to a study of CD8 T cells in ankylosing spondylitis listed by TCRdb under 2017. For the wider study: T cell receptor beta repertoires were profiled in healthy donors and ankylosing spondylitis patients so that disease-linked TCR variants could be found. The whole study cohort included 108 healthy donors and about two dozen ankylosing spondylitis patients. Peripheral blood was sampled, and synovial fluid was also collected from ankylosing spondylitis patients.

Study-wide findings and limitations: Some TCR beta motif variants had previously been reported in synovial fluid and blood of reactive arthritis patients, which suggested common disease-initiation mechanisms. The disease-linked clones were reported to be significantly enriched in matched synovial fluid samples from ankylosing spondylitis patients. The disease-linked clones showed a CD8+ phenotype and occurred at relatively low frequencies in peripheral blood. Blood from ankylosing spondylitis patients appeared to be characterized by a TCR beta motif made up of about 8 highly homologous amino acid variants.

The chain was built from TRBV11-2 and TRBJ2-1; no D gene can be assigned with confidence. The sequence was obtained from a male donor with ankylosing spondylitis. Sequences were obtained from blood, either unsorted or a sorted T cell fraction (not recorded which). The nucleotides read TGTGCCAGCAGCCCTCCTTTTTACCTGACGTTCTACAATGAGCAGTTCTTC. This translates into CASSPPFYLTFYNEQFF. When the CDR3 is completed using the reference TRBV11-2 and TRBJ2-1 genes on either side, the full variable domain is EAGVAQSPRYKIIEKRQSVAFWCNPISGHATLYWYQQILGQGPKLLIQFQNNGVVDDSQLPKDRFSAERLKGVDSTLKIQPAKLEDSAVYLCASSPPFYLTFYNEQFFGPGTRLTVL.